This entry lists 20 T cell receptor beta chains sequenced from one sample in a study of T cells in Graves' hyperthyroidism and ophthalmopathy. There were TCR beta CDR3 regions amplified from RNA transcripts. The study used the HTBI primer set for a first-round RT-PCR of the TCR CDR3. One entry per CDR3 protein, called by TCRdb with MiXCR from the multiplex PCR reads. Here the sample spans some 440,000 distinct CDR3 sequences, 15% to 18% being singletons. Sequencing used blood. Receptors originate from a young woman with Graves' hyperthyroidism.

In this sample, this clonotype turned up a few times. The rearrangement joins TRBV30 to TRBJ1-2, with D unclear. V lost 2 bases and J 8 bases, leaving 15 bases between the germline ends. CDR1 GTSNPN and CDR2 SVGIG come from the germline V gene (reference sequence). The CDR3 is 13 amino acids. The CDR3 DNA reads as TGTGCCTGGAGTAGAGGCCCTGGTCGGGGCTACACCTTC. Residues: CAWSRGPGRGYTF.

In this sample, this clonotype turned up many times. This chain connects TRBV10-3 to TRBJ1-1, with unresolved D. The CDR3 is 18 residues long. Trimming removed 1 base at V and 0 bases at J, with 18 bases between. Germline V gene lookup returns CDR1 ENHRY and CDR2 SYGVKD. The CDR3 loop reads CAISEFFPGLGMNTEAFF. The CDR3, as DNA: TGTGCCATCAGTGAGTTTTTTCCCGGGTTGGGAATGAACACTGAAGCTTTCTTT.

This chain connects TRBV6-5 to TRBJ2-2; no definite D call. Germline CDR1 is MNHEY and CDR2 is SVGAGI. The length of the CDR3 is 13 residues. Between the trimmed V and J ends, which lost 2 bases and 7 bases, there was a span of 8 bases. The CDR3 is CASSYLSNGELFF. The CDR3 bases are TGTGCCAGCAGTTACCTCTCGAACGGGGAGCTGTTTTTT.

The V gene is TRBV27, the J gene TRBJ2-7; 7 bases match TRBD1. Germline V CDR1 and CDR2: MNHEY, SMNVEV (reference sequence). V was clipped by 5 bases and J by 1 base; unmatched bases: 8. This CDR3 comprises 15 residues. The CDR3 DNA is TGTGCCAGCAGTAGATCGGGACAGCCTTCCTACGAGCAGTACTTC. Encoded protein: CASSRSGQPSYEQYF.

This clonotype was detected many times. The gene calls are TRBV12-3 or TRBV12-4 and TRBJ1-2; D remains ambiguous. There are 13 residues in the CDR3. V lost 4 bases to trimming and J lost 0 bases, with 6 bases between them. CDR3 region: CASSSGPNYGYTF. The CDR3 bases are TGTGCCAGCAGTTCCGGTCCTAACTATGGCTACACCTTC.

The table lists this clonotype with a few counts. This chain links TRBV10-3 with TRBJ1-1; tentatively, D is TRBD1 (6 bases). Germline-derived CDR1 and CDR2 are ENHRY and SYGVKD. Trimming removed 7 bases from V and 6 bases from J, with 15 bases in between. The CDR3 is made up of 13 amino acids. In DNA form, the CDR3 reads TGTGCCATCAACCATACAGGGAGTCCTGAAGCTTTCTTT. It specifies CAINHTGSPEAFF.

This clonotype was recorded many times. The rearrangement joins TRBV29-1 to TRBJ1-3; D is unresolved. With 6 bases removed from V and 2 bases from J, the gap between germline ends came to 8 bases. Germline CDR1 reads SQVTM; CDR2 reads ANQGSEA. This CDR3 contains 12 residues. DNA of the CDR3: TGCAGCGTGGACGAGGCTGGAAACACCATATATTTT. It yields the protein CSVDEAGNTIYF.

The chain combines TRBV7-9 with TRBJ2-1, with a weak D call TRBD2 (5 bases). CDR3 size: 15 residues. Germline values: CDR1 SEHNR, CDR2 FQNEAQ (reference sequence). V was cut by 5 bases and J by 3 bases, with 14 bases left in between. CDR3 residues: CASSKYRGGYNEQFF. CDR3 DNA sequence: TGTGCCAGCAGCAAATACCGCGGAGGCTACAATGAGCAGTTCTTC.

The chain uses TRBV13 and TRBJ1-2, with 12 bases aligning to TRBD1. The trim removed 5 bases at V and 4 bases at J, leaving 5 bases unmatched. The germline CDR1 and CDR2 sequences are PRHDT and FYEKMQ (reference sequence). The CDR3 covers 15 residues. CDR3 nucleotide sequence: TGTGCCAGCAGCCCTGGGACAGGGGGCACCTATGGCTACACCTTC. Protein product: CASSPGTGGTYGYTF. The variable domain in full, with the rest retrieved from reference TRBV13 and TRBJ1-2, is AAGVIQSPRHLIKEKRETATLKCYPIPRHDTVYWYQQGPGQDPQFLISFYEKMQSDKGSIPDRFSAQQFSDYHSELNMSSLELGDSALYFCASSPGTGGTYGYTFGSGTRLTVV.

This clonotype was seen a handful of times. A far larger clone is one nucleotide away, so this likely arose from a read error. The genes are TRBV18 and TRBJ2-5; either TRBD1 or TRBD2 may supply D (5 bases each). Looked up from germline, CDR1 is KGHSH and CDR2 is LQKENI. This CDR3 has 13 residues. Written as DNA, the CDR3 is TGTGCCAGCTCACCAGGGACCGAAGAGACCCGGTACTTC. This codes for CASSPGTEETRYF.

Concerning this clonotype: The conserved phenylalanine or tryptophan normally closing the CDR3 is absent here, so this likely arose from a read error. The chain has TRBV7-2 and TRBJ1-5, with a possible D match to TRBD1 (5 bases). Germline V gene data show CDR1 as SGHTA and CDR2 as FQGNSA. This CDR3 contains 15 residues. Between the trimmed V and J ends, which lost 3 bases and 0 bases, there was a span of 9 bases. CDR3 nucleotides: TGTGCCAGCAGCTTTGACAGATTTAGCAATCAGCCCCAGCATCTT. This gives the protein CASSFDRFSNQPQHL.

This clonotype was detected many times. The V and J genes are TRBV19 and TRBJ1-5; D possibly corresponds to TRBD1 (5 bases). Trimming took 2 bases from V and 1 from J, leaving 9 bases between them. This CDR3 has 15 amino acids. From germline, CDR1 is LNHDA and CDR2 SQIVND (reference sequence). CDR3 in DNA: TGTGCCAGTAGTATACAGGGCGCAAGCAATCAGCCCCAGCATTTT. Translating it yields CASSIQGASNQPQHF.

This clonotype has at least ten counts. The rearrangement links TRBV5-8 to TRBJ1-2, with D uncertain. Germline loops: CDR1 SGHTS, CDR2 YDEGEE. V lost 0 bases, J lost 8 bases, and 14 bases lay in between. The CDR3 is 14 residues long. In DNA, the CDR3 is TGTGCCAGCAGCTTGGGAGCTCAGTCATACGGCTACACCTTC. Translating it yields CASSLGAQSYGYTF.

This clonotype occurred many times. The genes are TRBV12-3 or TRBV12-4 and TRBJ1-1; D unresolved. V shed 10 bases and J shed 5 bases, with 23 bases lying between them. This CDR3 has 15 amino acids. The DNA for the CDR3 is TGTGCCACCCACCATCGGAGGGCTAGTCTTACTGAAGCTTTCTTT. Its translation is CATHHRRASLTEAFF.

This clonotype was seen a few times. The chain links TRBV4-2 to TRBJ2-5; 9 bases line up with TRBD2. V was pared by 0 bases and J by 5 bases, with 7 bases of the junction left unmatched. Germline CDR1 reads LGHNA; CDR2 reads YNFKEQ. There are 16 residues in the CDR3. The CDR3 DNA reads as TGTGCCAGCAGCCAAGATCGGGCGGGGGGGCCCGAGACCCAGTACTTC. Its protein product is CASSQDRAGGPETQYF.

This clonotype was seen repeatedly, ten times or more. This rearrangement joins TRBV15 to TRBJ2-7; 7 bases line up with TRBD1. The length of the CDR3 is 14 residues. V was pared by 0 bases and J by 3 bases, with 2 bases of the junction left unmatched. Germline CDR1 and CDR2: LNHNV and YYDKDF (reference sequence). This chain's CDR3 is CATSREGQIYEQYF. CDR3 DNA: TGTGCCACCAGCAGAGAGGGACAGATCTACGAGCAGTACTTC.

V and J are TRBV20-1 and TRBJ1-4, with a tentative D call TRBD1 (5 bases). The CDR3 is 16 amino acids. Germline V gene sequence: CDR1 DFQATT, CDR2 SNEGSKA (reference sequence). The V end lost 4 bases, the J end lost 3 bases, and 18 bases lay between the germline ends. The CDR3 is CSATGVQAGSNEKLFF. CDR3 nucleotide sequence: TGCAGTGCTACGGGGGTCCAGGCAGGGTCTAATGAAAAACTGTTTTTT.

Many counts were recorded for this clonotype. J is TRBJ1-5 and V is TRBV20-1, with a weak D call TRBD1 (5 bases). Trimming shortened V by 1 base and J by 3 bases, and 10 bases separated the two germline ends. The length of the CDR3 is 14 residues. Per the germline V gene, CDR1 is DFQATT and CDR2 is SNEGSKA (reference sequence). CDR3 bases: TGCAGTGCTAGAGCCGGGACGGCCAATCAGCCCCAGCATTTT. Translated: CSARAGTANQPQHF.

CDR3: CSVGVGGASGGWDTQYF. CDR3 sequence (DNA): TGCAGCGTTGGTGTGGGGGGGGCTAGCGGGGGGTGGGATACGCAGTATTTT. The chain combines TRBV29-1 with TRBJ2-3; 11 bases line up with TRBD2. Germline CDR1 SQVTM, CDR2 ANQGSEA. The CDR3 loop spans 17 amino acids. V was pared by 4 bases and J by 6 bases, with 15 bases of the junction left unmatched.

This clonotype was found many times. The chain is built from TRBV20-1 and TRBJ2-1; D uncertain. V lost 6 bases to trimming and J lost 9 bases, with 9 bases between them. Germline-derived CDR1 and CDR2 are DFQATT and SNEGSKA (reference sequence). The CDR3 loop spans 10 amino acids. The CDR3 nucleotides read TGCAGTGCAGGCCAGACTGAGCAGTTCTTC. It yields the protein CSAGQTEQFF.